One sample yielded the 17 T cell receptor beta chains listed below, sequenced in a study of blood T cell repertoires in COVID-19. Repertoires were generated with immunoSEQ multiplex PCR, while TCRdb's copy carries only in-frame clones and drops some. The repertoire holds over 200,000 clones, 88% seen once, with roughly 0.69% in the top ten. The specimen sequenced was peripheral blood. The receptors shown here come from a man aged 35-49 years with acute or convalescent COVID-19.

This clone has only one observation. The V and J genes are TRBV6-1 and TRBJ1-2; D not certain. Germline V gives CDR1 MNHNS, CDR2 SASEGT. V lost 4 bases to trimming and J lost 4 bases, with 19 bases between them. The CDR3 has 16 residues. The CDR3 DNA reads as TGTGCCAGCAGTGGTTTCCGAAGACACACTGCCTATGGCTACACCTTC. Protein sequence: CASSGFRRHTAYGYTF.

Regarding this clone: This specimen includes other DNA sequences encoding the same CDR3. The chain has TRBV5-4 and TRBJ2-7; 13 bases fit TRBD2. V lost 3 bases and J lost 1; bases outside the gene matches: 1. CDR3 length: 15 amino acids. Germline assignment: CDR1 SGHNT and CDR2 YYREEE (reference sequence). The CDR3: CASSSGLAGSYEQYF. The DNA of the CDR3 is TGTGCCAGCAGCTCGGGACTAGCGGGATCCTACGAGCAGTACTTC.

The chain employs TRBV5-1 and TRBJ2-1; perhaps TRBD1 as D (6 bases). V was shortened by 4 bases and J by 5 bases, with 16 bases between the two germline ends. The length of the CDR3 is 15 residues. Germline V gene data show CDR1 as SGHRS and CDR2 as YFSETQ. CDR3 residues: CASSRRGPRDNEQFF. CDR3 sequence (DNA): TGCGCCAGCAGCCGCAGGGGACCCAGGGACAATGAGCAGTTCTTC.

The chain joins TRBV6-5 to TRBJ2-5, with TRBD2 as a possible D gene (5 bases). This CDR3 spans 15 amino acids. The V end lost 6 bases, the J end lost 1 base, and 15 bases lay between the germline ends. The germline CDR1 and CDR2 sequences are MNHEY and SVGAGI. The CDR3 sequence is CASSRGGVSQETQYF. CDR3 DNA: TGTGCCAGCAGCCGGGGTGGGGTAAGCCAAGAGACCCAGTACTTC.

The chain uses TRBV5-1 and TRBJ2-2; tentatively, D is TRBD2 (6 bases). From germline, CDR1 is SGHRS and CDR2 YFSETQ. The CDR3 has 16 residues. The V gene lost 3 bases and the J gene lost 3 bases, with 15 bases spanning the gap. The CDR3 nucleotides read TGCGCCAGCAGCTACAGCCTCCCGGGGGACACCGGGGAGCTGTTTTTT. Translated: CASSYSLPGDTGELFF.

CDR3 nucleotide sequence: TGTGCCAGCAGGGTACAGGGGGTATATGAGCAGTTCTTC. Protein: CASRVQGVYEQFF. The genes are TRBV28 and TRBJ2-1; 8 bases are a match to TRBD1. CDR1 MDHEN and CDR2 SYDVKM come from the germline V gene. CDR3 length: 13 residues. V dropped 6 bases and J dropped 8; count of bases not matched to a gene: 6.

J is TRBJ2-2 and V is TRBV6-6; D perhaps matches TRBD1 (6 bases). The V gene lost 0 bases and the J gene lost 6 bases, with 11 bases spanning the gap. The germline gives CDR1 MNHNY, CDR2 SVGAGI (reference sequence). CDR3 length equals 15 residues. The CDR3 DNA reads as TGTGCCAGCAGTTACTCTCCTTCAGGGGCCGGGGAGCTGTTTTTT. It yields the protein CASSYSPSGAGELFF.

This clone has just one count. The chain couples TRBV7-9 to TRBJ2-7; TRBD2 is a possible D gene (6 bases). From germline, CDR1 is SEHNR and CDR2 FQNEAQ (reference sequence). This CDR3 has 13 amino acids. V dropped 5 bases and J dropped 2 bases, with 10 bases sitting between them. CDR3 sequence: CASSPPGAYEQYF. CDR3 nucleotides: TGTGCCAGCAGCCCCCCGGGAGCCTACGAGCAGTACTTC.

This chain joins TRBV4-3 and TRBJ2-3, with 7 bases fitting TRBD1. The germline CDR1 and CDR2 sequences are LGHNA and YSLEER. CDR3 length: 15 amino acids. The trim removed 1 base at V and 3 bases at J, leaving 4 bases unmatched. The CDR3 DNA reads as TGCGCCAGCAGCCAAGTGGGACAGCCAACAGATACGCAGTATTTT. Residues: CASSQVGQPTDTQYF.

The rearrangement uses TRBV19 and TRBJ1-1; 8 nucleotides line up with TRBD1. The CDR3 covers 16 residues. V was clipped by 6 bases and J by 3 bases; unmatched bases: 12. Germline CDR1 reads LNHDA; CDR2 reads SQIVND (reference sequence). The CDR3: CASSKGTGTRDTEAFF. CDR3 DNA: TGTGCCAGTAGCAAAGGGACAGGCACGAGGGACACTGAAGCTTTCTTT.

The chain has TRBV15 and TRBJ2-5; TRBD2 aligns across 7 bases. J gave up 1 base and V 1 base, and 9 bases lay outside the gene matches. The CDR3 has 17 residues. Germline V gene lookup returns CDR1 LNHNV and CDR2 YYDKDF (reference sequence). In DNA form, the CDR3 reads TGTGCCACCAGCAGAGGGGGTGGGGCTAGCGGCCAAGAGACCCAGTACTTC. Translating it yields CATSRGGGASGQETQYF.

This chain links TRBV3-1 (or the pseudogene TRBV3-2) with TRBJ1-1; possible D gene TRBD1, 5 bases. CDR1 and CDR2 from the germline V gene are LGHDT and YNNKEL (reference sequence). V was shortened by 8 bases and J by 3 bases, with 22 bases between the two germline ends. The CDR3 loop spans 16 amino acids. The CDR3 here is CASGLAGTGGDTEAFF. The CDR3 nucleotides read TGTGCCAGCGGCCTTGCTGGGACGGGAGGGGACACTGAAGCTTTCTTT.

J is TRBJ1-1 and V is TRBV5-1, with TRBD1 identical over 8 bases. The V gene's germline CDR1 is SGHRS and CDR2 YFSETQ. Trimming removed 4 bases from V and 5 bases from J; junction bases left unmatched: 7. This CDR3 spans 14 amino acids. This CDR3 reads CASSIGQGETEAFF. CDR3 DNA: TGCGCCAGCAGCATCGGACAGGGCGAGACTGAAGCTTTCTTT. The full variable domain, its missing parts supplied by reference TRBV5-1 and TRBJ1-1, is KAGVTQTPRYLIKTRGQQVTLSCSPISGHRSVSWYQQTPGQGLQFLFEYFSETQRNKGNFPGRFSGRQFSNSRSEMNVSTLELGDSALYLCASSIGQGETEAFFGQGTRLTVV.

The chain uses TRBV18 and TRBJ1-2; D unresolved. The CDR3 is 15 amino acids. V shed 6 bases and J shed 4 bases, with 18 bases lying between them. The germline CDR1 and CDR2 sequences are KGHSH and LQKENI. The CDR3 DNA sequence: TGTGCCAGCTCCCCTGACAACCTTGAGTTCTATGGCTACACCTTC. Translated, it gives CASSPDNLEFYGYTF.

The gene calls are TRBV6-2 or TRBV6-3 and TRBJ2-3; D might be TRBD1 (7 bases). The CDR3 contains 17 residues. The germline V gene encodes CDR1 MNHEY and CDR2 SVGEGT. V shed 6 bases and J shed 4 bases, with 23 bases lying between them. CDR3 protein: CASSPWAGGGGADTQYF. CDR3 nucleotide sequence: TGTGCCAGCAGCCCTTGGGCAGGGGGAGGAGGAGCAGATACGCAGTATTTT.

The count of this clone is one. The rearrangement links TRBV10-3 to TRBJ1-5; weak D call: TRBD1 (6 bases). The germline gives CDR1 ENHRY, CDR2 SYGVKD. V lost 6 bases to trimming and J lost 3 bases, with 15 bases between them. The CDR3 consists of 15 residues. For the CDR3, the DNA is TGTGCCATCAGCCGGGGACGGGACAACAATCAGCCCCAGCATTTT. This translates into CAISRGRDNNQPQHF.

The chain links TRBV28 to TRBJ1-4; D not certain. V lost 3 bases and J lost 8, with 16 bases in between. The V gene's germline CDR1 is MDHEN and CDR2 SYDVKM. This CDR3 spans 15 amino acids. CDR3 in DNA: TGTGCCAGCAGTTTCCCGTTCGCGGGAGGAGAAAAACTGTTTTTT. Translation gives CASSFPFAGGEKLFF.